The clone carrying this T cell receptor beta chain occurred a few times. The sample is drawn from a study of early T cells in non-severe SARS-CoV-2 infection. Each single cDNA molecule received a unique molecular identifier. TCRdb re-analysed the 5' RACE reads in MiXCR, keeping a single row per CDR3 protein. In the table there are tens of thousands of distinct CDR3 sequences, around 13% of which are singletons. Trimming cost V 4 bases and J 5 bases; bases outside gene matches: 8. The CDR3 is 16 residues long. Germline-derived CDR1 and CDR2 are SGDLS and YYNGEE. Sample: whole blood. This TCR came from an adult who was a healthcare worker with PCR-confirmed SARS-CoV-2 infection or an uninfected control (not recorded which). This chain joins TRBV9 and TRBJ1-4, with 10 bases lining up with TRBD1. This CDR3 reads CASSSGTGDPNEKLFF. CDR3 sequence (DNA): TGTGCCAGCAGCTCCGGGACAGGGGACCCAAATGAAAAACTGTTTTTT.